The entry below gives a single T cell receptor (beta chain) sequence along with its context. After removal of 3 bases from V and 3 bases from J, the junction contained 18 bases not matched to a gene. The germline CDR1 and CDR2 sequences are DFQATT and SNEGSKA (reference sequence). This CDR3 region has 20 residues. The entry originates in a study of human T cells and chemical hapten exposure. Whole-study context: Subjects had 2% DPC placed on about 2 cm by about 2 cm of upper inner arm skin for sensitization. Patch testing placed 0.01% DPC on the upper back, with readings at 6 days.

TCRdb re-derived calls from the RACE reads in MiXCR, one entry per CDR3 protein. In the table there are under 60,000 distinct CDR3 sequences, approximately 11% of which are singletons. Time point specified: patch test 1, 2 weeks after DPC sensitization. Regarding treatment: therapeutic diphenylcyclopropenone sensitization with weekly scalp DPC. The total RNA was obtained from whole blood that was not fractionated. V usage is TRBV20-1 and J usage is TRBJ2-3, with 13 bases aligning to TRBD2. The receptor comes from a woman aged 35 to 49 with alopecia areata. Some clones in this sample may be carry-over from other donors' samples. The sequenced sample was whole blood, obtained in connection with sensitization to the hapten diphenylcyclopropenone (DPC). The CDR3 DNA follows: TGCAGTGCTAGCTCCGGCGTTGGTACTAGCGGGGGGGTCAGTACAGATACGCAGTATTTT. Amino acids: CSASSGVGTSGGVSTDTQYF.